This T cell receptor (beta chain) appears in the sequencing data of a study of T cell repertoires in aging, cancer and after chemotherapy. Multiplex touch-down PCR with TRB-A/B primers amplified rearranged V-D-J TRB sequences. One entry per CDR3 protein results from TCRdb running MiXCR on the multiplex PCR reads. The sample contains about 6,300 distinct CDR3 sequences, about a third of which appear only once. TCR beta rearrangements were amplified from peripheral blood genomic DNA. There are 17 residues in the CDR3. Germline assignment: CDR1 LNHNV and CDR2 YYDKDF (reference sequence). The junction had 15 bases not matched to a gene; V was cut back by 2 bases and J by 7 bases.

The receptor was isolated from a human donor in good health. The specimen was blood. The chain combines TRBV15 with TRBJ2-3; 7 bases align to TRBD2. The CDR3 region is CATSRNAGVGAANTQYF. The CDR3, as DNA: TGTGCCACCAGCAGAAACGCGGGGGTAGGCGCAGCAAATACGCAGTATTTT. Full variable domain (remainder filled in from reference TRBV15 and TRBJ2-3): DAMVIQNPRYQVTQFGKPVTLSCSQTLNHNVMYWYQQKSSQAPKLLFHYYDKDFNNEADTPDNFQSRRPNTSFCFLDIRSPGLGDTAMYLCATSRNAGVGAANTQYFGPGTRLTVL.